Presented here are 21 T cell receptor beta chains from one specimen sequenced in a study of graft-versus-host responses after intestinal transplantation. Clones were sequenced by immunoSEQ multiplex PCR, and TCRdb holds only the in-frame ones, with some missing. This table has about 21,000 clones, roughly nine tenths appearing once. This sample comprised PBMCs, obtained roughly ten weeks after intestinal transplantation. The receptor set was obtained from a human patient who received an intestinal transplant, so some T cells may come from the graft donor.

This chain connects TRBV19 to TRBJ2-6; tentatively, D is TRBD1 or TRBD2 (5 bases each). Germline V gene sequence: CDR1 LNHDA, CDR2 SQIVND (reference sequence). Deletions cut 4 bases from V and 0 bases from J, with 7 bases between. CDR3 size: 15 residues. DNA of the CDR3: TGTGCCAGTAGTACCGGGACCTCTGGGGCCAACGTCCTGACTTTC. Its translation: CASSTGTSGANVLTF.

The chain uses TRBV7-2 and TRBJ2-3, with TRBD2 matching 10 bases. This CDR3 has 16 amino acids. V trimming: 5 bases; J trimming: 2 bases; junction bases outside the gene matches: 7. CDR1 SGHTA and CDR2 FQGNSA come from the germline V gene. The CDR3 region is CASSRDLAGDTDTQYF. The DNA of the CDR3 is TGTGCCAGCAGCCGAGACCTAGCGGGGGACACAGATACGCAGTATTTT.

The chain recombines TRBV30 with TRBJ2-1, with 9 bases that match TRBD1. The CDR3 sequence is 13 residues long. Germline V gene sequence: CDR1 GTSNPN, CDR2 SVGIG (reference sequence). The CDR3 loop is CARRDRDYNEQFF. The CDR3 DNA reads TGTGCTCGCCGGGACAGGGACTACAATGAGCAGTTCTTC. The whole variable domain, filled in from reference TRBV30 and TRBJ2-1, reads SQTIHQWPATLVQPVGSPLSLECTVEGTSNPNLYWYRQAAGRGLQLLFYSVGIGQISSEVPQNLSASRPQDRQFILSSKKLLLSDSGFYLCARRDRDYNEQFFGPGTRLTVL.

This chain links TRBV7-2 with TRBJ2-6; D not resolved. The V end was cut by 2 bases, the J end by 2 bases, with 4 bases between. Germline CDR1 SGHTA, CDR2 FQGNSA. There are 14 residues in the CDR3. CDR3 amino acids: CASSLRTGANVLTF. In DNA form, the CDR3 reads TGTGCCAGCAGCTTACGAACTGGGGCCAACGTCCTGACTTTC.

J is TRBJ2-3 and V is TRBV11-3; maybe TRBD2 (5 bases). Germline V gene lookup returns CDR1 SGHNT and CDR2 YENEEA. The V gene lost 5 bases and the J gene lost 1 base, with 13 bases spanning the gap. The CDR3 loop spans 15 amino acids. The CDR3 protein is CASSPLGEGTDTQYF. In DNA, the CDR3 is TGTGCCAGCAGCCCCCTCGGGGAAGGCACAGATACGCAGTATTTT.

The chain links TRBV5-4 to TRBJ2-2; D tentatively reads TRBD1 or TRBD2 (5 bases each). V lost 2 bases and J 3 bases, leaving 14 bases between the germline ends. Germline loops: CDR1 SGHNT, CDR2 YYREEE (reference sequence). This CDR3 has 16 residues. CDR3 in amino acids: CASSLPGMRDTGELFF. The CDR3 region has the DNA TGTGCCAGCAGCTTACCAGGGATGAGGGACACCGGGGAGCTGTTTTTT. The complete variable domain, with remaining parts taken from reference TRBV5-4 and TRBJ2-2, reads ETGVTQSPTHLIKTRGQQVTLRCSSQSGHNTVSWYQQALGQGPQFIFQYYREEENGRGNFPPRFSGLQFPNYSSELNVNALELDDSALYLCASSLPGMRDTGELFFGEGSRLTVL.

The chain joins TRBV5-4 to TRBJ1-1; maybe TRBD1 (5 bases). The germline V and J ends were trimmed by 4 bases and 3 bases, with 16 bases remaining between them. This CDR3 contains 15 residues. Germline CDR1 is SGHNT and CDR2 is YYREEE (reference sequence). CDR3 bases: TGTGCCAGCAGCCCATCAGCACGAGGGGACACTGAAGCTTTCTTT. Translated: CASSPSARGDTEAFF. Full variable domain (rest looked up from reference TRBV5-4 and TRBJ1-1): ETGVTQSPTHLIKTRGQQVTLRCSSQSGHNTVSWYQQALGQGPQFIFQYYREEENGRGNFPPRFSGLQFPNYSSELNVNALELDDSALYLCASSPSARGDTEAFFGQGTRLTVV.

V and J are TRBV4-3 and TRBJ2-6, with 14 bases lining up with TRBD2. The CDR3 runs 18 residues. CDR1 and CDR2 (germline): LGHNA, YSLEER. The junction had 1 base not matched to a gene; V was cut back by 1 base and J by 2 bases. CDR3 sequence reads: CASSQGLAGGPGANVLTF. As DNA, the CDR3 is TGCGCCAGCAGCCAAGGACTAGCGGGGGGGCCTGGGGCCAACGTCCTGACTTTC.

V and J are TRBV19 and TRBJ2-6; the D call may be TRBD1 or TRBD2 (6 bases each). The CDR3 covers 15 residues. The V end lost 7 bases, the J end lost 4 bases, and 14 bases lay between the germline ends. CDR1 is LNHDA, CDR2 SQIVND, per germline (reference sequence). The CDR3 region has the DNA TGTGCCAGTACCGGGGGCTTCGCGGGGGCCAACGTCCTGACTTTC. Protein: CASTGGFAGANVLTF.

The rearrangement links TRBV6-5 to TRBJ1-1; 8 nucleotides match TRBD1. CDR3 length equals 14 residues. V lost 7 bases and J lost 3; bases outside the gene matches: 7. The germline gives CDR1 MNHEY, CDR2 SVGAGI. CDR3 coding DNA: TGTGCCAGCATCGGACAGGGCTGGGACACTGAAGCTTTCTTT. It specifies CASIGQGWDTEAFF.

This chain joins TRBV6-4 and TRBJ2-5, with D possibly being TRBD1 (6 bases). The germline CDR1 and CDR2 sequences are MRHNA and SNTAGT. V gave up 8 bases and J gave up 3 bases, with 10 bases separating them. The CDR3 spans 12 residues. DNA for the CDR3: TGTGCCAGCCAGGGGCTGAAAGAGACCCAGTACTTC. It translates to CASQGLKETQYF.

The chain recombines TRBV7-2 with TRBJ2-1; D not certain. CDR1 SGHTA and CDR2 FQGNSA come from the germline V gene. The CDR3 is 13 amino acids. Trimming cost V 5 bases and J 7 bases, with 12 bases left between them. The CDR3 DNA reads as TGTGCCAGCAGCCTCCTCGTGGGGAATGAGCAGTTCTTC. Protein: CASSLLVGNEQFF.

V is TRBV7-8 and J is TRBJ1-2; 8 positions agree with TRBD1. The CDR3 is made up of 15 amino acids. Germline V gives CDR1 SGHVS, CDR2 FQNEAQ. The J segment lost 2 bases and the V segment lost 6 bases, leaving 8 bases of the junction unmatched. The CDR3 reads CASRQDRGTNYGYTF. As DNA, the CDR3 is TGTGCCAGCAGGCAAGACAGGGGAACGAACTATGGCTACACCTTC.

The rearrangement uses TRBV7-9 and TRBJ2-3; D might be TRBD2 (6 bases). The CDR3 covers 17 residues. Looked up from germline, CDR1 is SEHNR and CDR2 is FQNEAQ (reference sequence). Trimming took off 3 bases at V and 3 bases at J, with 19 bases between the two ends. CDR3 loop: CASSLGRAGMITDTQYF. CDR3 bases: TGTGCCAGCAGCTTGGGTAGGGCGGGGATGATAACAGATACGCAGTATTTT.

The chain carries TRBV2 and TRBJ2-3; D is perhaps TRBD2 (5 bases). Germline CDR1 is SNHLY and CDR2 is FYNNEI. Trimming took 5 bases from V and 0 from J, leaving 15 bases between them. The CDR3 is 16 residues long. The CDR3, as DNA: TGTGCCAGCAGTACTTTAGGGCTAGCAAGCACAGATACGCAGTATTTT. This sequence encodes CASSTLGLASTDTQYF. Drawing the rest from reference TRBV2 and TRBJ2-3, the complete variable domain is EPEVTQTPSHQVTQMGQEVILRCVPISNHLYFYWYRQILGQKVEFLVSFYNNEISEKSEIFDDQFSVERPDGSNFTLKIRSTKLEDSAMYFCASSTLGLASTDTQYFGPGTRLTVL.

The chain employs TRBV9 and TRBJ2-7; 9 nucleotides agree with TRBD1. The CDR3 spans 14 residues. Germline assignment: CDR1 SGDLS and CDR2 YYNGEE. Losses at the gene ends were 4 bases for V and 5 bases for J; bases not matched to a gene: 7. The CDR3 reads CASSPPGQGNEQYF. CDR3 in DNA: TGTGCCAGCAGCCCCCCGGGACAGGGAAACGAGCAGTACTTC.

The chain couples TRBV6-5 to TRBJ1-5; D ambiguous. Germline values: CDR1 MNHEY, CDR2 SVGAGI. The CDR3 has 15 amino acids. The V end lost 6 bases, the J end lost 0 bases, and 12 bases lay between the germline ends. This CDR3 is CASSPRPDSNQPQHF. The DNA of the CDR3 is TGTGCCAGCAGCCCCAGACCCGATAGCAATCAGCCCCAGCATTTT.

J is TRBJ2-1 and V is TRBV19; TRBD2 might be the D (6 bases). This CDR3 has 15 amino acids. Germline loops: CDR1 LNHDA, CDR2 SQIVND (reference sequence). V shed 0 bases and J shed 7 bases, with 13 bases lying between them. CDR3 coding DNA: TGTGCCAGTAGTATAGATGGAGGGGCCAGAAATGAGCAGTTCTTC. It translates to CASSIDGGARNEQFF.

The chain joins TRBV5-1 to TRBJ2-7; the D gene is possibly TRBD1 (5 bases). Germline-derived CDR1 and CDR2 are SGHRS and YFSETQ. The CDR3 is 13 amino acids. The germline V and J ends were trimmed by 0 bases and 5 bases, with 9 bases remaining between them. The CDR3 nucleotides are TGCGCCAGCAGCTTGGCCAGGGCGGACGAGCAGTACTTC. Its translation is CASSLARADEQYF.

This clone was seen only a few times. This sequence joins TRBV10-3 and TRBJ1-2; 9 positions match TRBD1. CDR1 and CDR2 (germline): ENHRY, SYGVKD. The CDR3 consists of 14 residues. Trimming removed 2 bases from V and 8 bases from J; junction bases left unmatched: 6. The CDR3 spells CAISEPGTGSGYTF. The CDR3 nucleotides are TGTGCCATCAGTGAGCCAGGGACAGGGAGCGGCTACACCTTC.

The chain employs TRBV30 and TRBJ1-1, with a possible D match to TRBD1 (5 bases). V shed 5 bases and J shed 5 bases, with 27 bases lying between them. Germline CDR1 GTSNPN, CDR2 SVGIG (reference sequence). The CDR3 spans 17 residues. The CDR3 loop reads CAWGLPSATGKGTEAFF. CDR3 DNA sequence: TGTGCCTGGGGCCTACCCAGCGCCACGGGTAAGGGGACTGAAGCTTTCTTT.